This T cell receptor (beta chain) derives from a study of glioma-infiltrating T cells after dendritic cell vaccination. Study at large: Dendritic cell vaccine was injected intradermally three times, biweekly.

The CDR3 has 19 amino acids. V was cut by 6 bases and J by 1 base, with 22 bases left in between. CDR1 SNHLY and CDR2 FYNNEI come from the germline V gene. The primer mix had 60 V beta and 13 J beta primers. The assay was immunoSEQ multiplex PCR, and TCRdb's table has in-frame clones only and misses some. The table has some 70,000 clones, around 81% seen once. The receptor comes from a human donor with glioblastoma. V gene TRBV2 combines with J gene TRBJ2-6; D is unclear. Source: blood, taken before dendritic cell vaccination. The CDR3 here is CASSADIASHSSGANVLTF. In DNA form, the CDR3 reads TGTGCCAGCAGCGCAGACATTGCTTCGCATTCATCTGGGGCCAACGTCCTGACTTTC. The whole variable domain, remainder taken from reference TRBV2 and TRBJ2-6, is EPEVTQTPSHQVTQMGQEVILRCVPISNHLYFYWYRQILGQKVEFLVSFYNNEISEKSEIFDDQFSVERPDGSNFTLKIRSTKLEDSAMYFCASSADIASHSSGANVLTFGAGSRLTVL.